This T cell receptor beta chain was captured in a study of metastatic and nonmetastatic thyroid tumors. Overall study context: Across peripheral blood and tumor or nodule tissue samples taken from malignant and benign thyroid patients, the repertoires were compared with one another. Study-wide results and caveats: A significant increase in TCR beta diversity was reportedly seen in malignant thyroid tumors relative to benign nodules, in blood and tumor.

Authors' data handling: Variation in CDR3 across clinicopathological groups served as the basis for constructing a distant-metastasis classifier in papillary thyroid cancer. With MiXCR, TCRdb reprocessed the PCR reads. The V and J calls follow TCRdb's processing rather than the paper's. This repertoire shows around 40,000 clones, about 17% found once; its top ten account for around 6.6%. Ahead of thyroid surgery, no patient had received treatment of any kind. This clone was seen many times. Its antigen is still unknown. The clonotype originates from a male donor with papillary thyroid cancer or a benign thyroid nodule (not recorded which). Some clones in this sample may be carry-over from other donors' samples. Source material: blood.

As DNA, the CDR3 is TGTGCCAGTAGTGCCGGAACAGGGAGAGGCCAGCCCCAGCATTTT. Translated, it gives CASSAGTGRGQPQHF. The V gene is TRBV19, the J gene TRBJ1-5, with TRBD1 as a possible D gene (6 bases). CDR3 length: 15 residues. CDR1 and CDR2 (germline): LNHDA, SQIVND (reference sequence). V lost 5 bases, J lost 7 bases, and 18 bases lay in between. Based on the CDR3 plus reference TRBV19 and TRBJ1-5, the full variable domain is DGGITQSPKYLFRKEGQNVTLSCEQNLNHDAMYWYRQDPGQGLRLIYYSQIVNDFQKGDIAEGYSVSREKKESFPLTVTSAQKNPTAFYLCASSAGTGRGQPQHFGDGTRLSIL.